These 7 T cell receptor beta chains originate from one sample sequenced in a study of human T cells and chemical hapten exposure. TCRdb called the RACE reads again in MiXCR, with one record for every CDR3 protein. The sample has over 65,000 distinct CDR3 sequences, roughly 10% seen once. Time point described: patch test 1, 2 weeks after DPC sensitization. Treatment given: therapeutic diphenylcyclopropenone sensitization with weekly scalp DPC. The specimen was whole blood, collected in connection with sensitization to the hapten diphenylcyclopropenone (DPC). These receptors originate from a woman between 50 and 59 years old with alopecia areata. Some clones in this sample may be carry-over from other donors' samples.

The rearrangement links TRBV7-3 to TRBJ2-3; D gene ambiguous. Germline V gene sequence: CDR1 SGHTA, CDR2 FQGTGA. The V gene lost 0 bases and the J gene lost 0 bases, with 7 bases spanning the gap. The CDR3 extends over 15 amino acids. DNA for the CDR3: TGTGCCAGCAGCTTAACGTCGGCTAGCACAGATACGCAGTATTTT. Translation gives CASSLTSASTDTQYF.

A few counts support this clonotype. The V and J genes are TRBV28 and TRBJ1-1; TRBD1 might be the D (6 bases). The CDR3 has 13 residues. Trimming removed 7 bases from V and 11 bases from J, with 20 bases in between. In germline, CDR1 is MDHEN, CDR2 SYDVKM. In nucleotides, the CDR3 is TGTGCCAGCATCGTAACAGAGGGGGGCAGGGCTTTCTTT. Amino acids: CASIVTEGGRAFF.

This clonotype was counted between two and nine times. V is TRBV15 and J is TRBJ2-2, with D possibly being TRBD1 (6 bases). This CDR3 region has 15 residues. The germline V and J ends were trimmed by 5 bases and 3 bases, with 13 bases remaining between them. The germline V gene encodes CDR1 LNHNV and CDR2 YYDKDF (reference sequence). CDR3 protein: CATSEDRSHTGELFF. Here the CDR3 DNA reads TGTGCCACCAGCGAAGACAGGTCACACACCGGGGAGCTGTTTTTT.

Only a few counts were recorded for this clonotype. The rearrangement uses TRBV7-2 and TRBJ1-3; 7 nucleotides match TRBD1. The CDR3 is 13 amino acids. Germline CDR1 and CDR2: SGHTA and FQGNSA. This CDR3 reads CAVTDRVGNTIYF. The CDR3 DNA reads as TGTGCTGTCACCGACAGGGTCGGAAACACCATATATTTT.

The CDR3 here is CASSARQGNTEAFF. The CDR3 DNA follows: TGTGCCAGCAGTGCCCGACAGGGAAACACTGAAGCTTTCTTT. The chain joins TRBV27 to TRBJ1-1; TRBD1 matches at 7 bases. After removal of 5 bases from V and 2 bases from J, the junction contained 5 bases not matched to a gene. Germline CDR1 MNHEY, CDR2 SMNVEV (reference sequence). The CDR3 covers 14 residues.

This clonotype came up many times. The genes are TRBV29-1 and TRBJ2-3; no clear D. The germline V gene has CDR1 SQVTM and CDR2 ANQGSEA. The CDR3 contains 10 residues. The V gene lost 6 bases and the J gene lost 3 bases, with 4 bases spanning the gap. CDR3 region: CSVETDTQYF. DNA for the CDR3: TGCAGCGTCGAGACAGATACGCAGTATTTT.

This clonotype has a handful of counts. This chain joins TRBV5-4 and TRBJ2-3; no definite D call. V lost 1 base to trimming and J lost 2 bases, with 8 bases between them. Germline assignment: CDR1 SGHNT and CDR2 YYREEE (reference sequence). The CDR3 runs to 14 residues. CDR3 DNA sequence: TGTGCCAGCAGCTTGAGTGCATTCACAGATACGCAGTATTTT. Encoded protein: CASSLSAFTDTQYF.